These 29 T cell receptor beta chains were all obtained from the same sample, sequenced in a study of blood T cell repertoires in COVID-19. Profiling relied on immunoSEQ multiplex PCR, and the TCRdb table lists in-frame clones only, not all of them. The table lists 130,000 to 150,000 clones, just under 85% of them singletons, with approximately 3% in the top ten. Sequences were obtained from peripheral blood. Source of these receptors: a woman older than 75 with acute or convalescent COVID-19.

In its sample, this clone was seen a few times. This rearrangement joins TRBV7-2 to TRBJ1-4; D is unclear. CDR1 and CDR2 (germline): SGHTA, FQGNSA. This CDR3 contains 14 residues. Trimming took 2 bases from V and 5 from J, leaving 9 bases between them. The DNA of the CDR3 is TGTGCCAGCAGCTTAACACAGATAAATGAAAAACTGTTTTTT. Protein sequence: CASSLTQINEKLFF.

V is TRBV30 and J is TRBJ1-1, with D maybe TRBD1 (5 bases). CDR1 and CDR2 from the germline V gene are GTSNPN and SVGIG (reference sequence). Trimming took 6 bases from V and 6 from J, leaving 17 bases between them. CDR3 length: 13 residues. CDR3 nucleotide sequence: TGTGCCTGTAAGGGACGATCGGGGGCTGAAGCTTTCTTT. This translates into CACKGRSGAEAFF.

The rearrangement joins TRBV2 to TRBJ1-4; D remains ambiguous. Deletions cut 5 bases from V and 8 bases from J, with 18 bases between. This CDR3 is 15 amino acids long. Germline V gene sequence: CDR1 SNHLY, CDR2 FYNNEI. CDR3 sequence: CASSLPLGSGEKLFF. The DNA for the CDR3 is TGTGCCAGCAGTCTACCATTGGGATCGGGGGAAAAACTGTTTTTT.

The chain is built from TRBV27 and TRBJ1-4; D remains unclear. This CDR3 contains 16 residues. V was pared by 6 bases and J by 1 base, with 15 bases between. Germline lookup yields CDR1 MNHEY and CDR2 SMNVEV (reference sequence). CDR3 protein: CASRYKRDLTNEKLFF. CDR3 nucleotides: TGTGCCAGCAGATACAAGAGAGACTTAACTAATGAAAAACTGTTTTTT.

This chain uses TRBV27 with TRBJ1-5; weak D call: TRBD1 (6 bases). The CDR3 totals 16 residues. From germline, CDR1 is MNHEY and CDR2 SMNVEV (reference sequence). V lost 5 bases and J 0 bases, leaving 14 bases between the germline ends. In DNA form, the CDR3 reads TGTGCCAGCAGTAGTAGGGGGGGGACTAGCAATCAGCCCCAGCATTTT. Translating gives CASSSRGGTSNQPQHF.

This chain connects TRBV5-1 to TRBJ2-7; D perhaps matches TRBD1 (5 bases). Trimming took off 0 bases at V and 6 bases at J, with 7 bases between the two ends. This CDR3 spans 12 amino acids. CDR1 SGHRS and CDR2 YFSETQ come from the germline V gene. CDR3 in amino acids: CASSLAGFEQYF. CDR3 bases: TGCGCCAGCAGCTTGGCAGGGTTCGAGCAGTACTTC. The variable domain in full, with the rest retrieved from reference TRBV5-1 and TRBJ2-7, is KAGVTQTPRYLIKTRGQQVTLSCSPISGHRSVSWYQQTPGQGLQFLFEYFSETQRNKGNFPGRFSGRQFSNSRSEMNVSTLELGDSALYLCASSLAGFEQYFGPGTRLTVT.

This clone has more than one count but fewer than ten. The gene calls are TRBV7-7 and TRBJ1-1; 9 bases map to TRBD1. The CDR3 extends over 15 amino acids. Germline assignment: CDR1 SSHAT and CDR2 FNYEAQ (reference sequence). J gave up 5 bases and V 3 bases, and 7 bases lay outside the gene matches. CDR3 sequence (DNA): TGTGCCAGCAGCTTGGGGACAGGGACTACGACTGAAGCTTTCTTT. Translation gives CASSLGTGTTTEAFF.

The chain combines TRBV14 with TRBJ1-1; D is perhaps TRBD1 (6 bases). Per the germline V gene, CDR1 is SGHDN and CDR2 is FVKESK. V lost 4 bases to trimming and J lost 3 bases, with 15 bases between them. The CDR3 is made up of 15 amino acids. CDR3 in DNA: TGTGCCAGCAGCCTAATTGGGGGGGGCTACACTGAAGCTTTCTTT. Translation: CASSLIGGGYTEAFF.

CDR3 region: CAWSELYGYTF. The DNA for the CDR3 is TGTGCCTGGAGTGAGCTCTATGGCTACACCTTC. The J gene is TRBJ1-2, the V gene TRBV30; D is uncertain. This CDR3 has 11 residues. Germline loops: CDR1 GTSNPN, CDR2 SVGIG (reference sequence). V was trimmed by 1 base and J by 4 bases, leaving 4 bases between them.

V usage is TRBV19 and J usage is TRBJ2-1, with 9 bases identical to TRBD1. Germline V lookup: CDR1 LNHDA, CDR2 SQIVND (reference sequence). The CDR3 consists of 15 residues. The ends lost 3 bases at V and 8 bases at J; junction bases unmatched: 8. The CDR3: CASSMWGQGNDEQFF. The CDR3 region has the DNA TGTGCCAGTAGTATGTGGGGACAGGGTAACGATGAGCAGTTCTTC.

V is TRBV14 and J is TRBJ2-1, with 12 nucleotides matching TRBD2. Germline V CDR1 and CDR2: SGHDN, FVKESK. V was pared by 2 bases and J by 9 bases, with 8 bases of the junction left unmatched. CDR3 length: 16 amino acids. The CDR3 loop reads CASSQTFLAGGAEQFF. The CDR3 DNA reads TGTGCCAGCAGCCAAACTTTCCTAGCGGGGGGGGCTGAGCAGTTCTTC.

This sequence joins TRBV5-4 and TRBJ1-2; 9 bases match TRBD1. V was clipped by 3 bases and J by 5 bases; unmatched bases: 2. This CDR3 region has 13 residues. Germline loops: CDR1 SGHNT, CDR2 YYREEE (reference sequence). In nucleotides, the CDR3 is TGTGCCAGCAGCTCGGGACAGGGATATGGCTACACCTTC. Residues: CASSSGQGYGYTF.

The rearrangement uses TRBV3-1 (or the pseudogene TRBV3-2) and TRBJ2-5; a weak D match, TRBD2 (7 bases). CDR1 and CDR2 (germline): LGHDT, YNNKEL (reference sequence). Trimming took off 4 bases at V and 1 base at J, with 16 bases between the two ends. The CDR3 is 16 amino acids. The CDR3 DNA reads as TGTGCCAGCAGCCCACGATGGGGGGGGGCCCAAGAGACCCAGTACTTC. Its protein is CASSPRWGGAQETQYF.

The chain has TRBV6-2 or TRBV6-3 and TRBJ1-4, with 8 bases aligning to TRBD1. The junction had 7 bases not matched to a gene; V was cut back by 4 bases and J by 6 bases. Germline V gene data show CDR1 as MNHEY and CDR2 as SVGEGT. This CDR3 spans 15 amino acids. Written as DNA, the CDR3 is TGTGCCAGCAGTTCCGGACAGGGCCGAGATGAAAAACTGTTTTTT. This codes for CASSSGQGRDEKLFF.

V usage is TRBV18 and J usage is TRBJ2-3; D gene ambiguous. Germline loops: CDR1 KGHSH, CDR2 LQKENI. Trimming pared 5 bases from V and 2 bases from J, leaving 17 bases between. CDR3 length equals 16 residues. The CDR3 DNA sequence: TGTGCCAGCTCAGAACCGGGTCAGTATACCACAGATACGCAGTATTTT. Translated: CASSEPGQYTTDTQYF.

This clone was observed a handful of times. The junction does not match germline at one end; this may be a read error. The chain links TRBV7-7 to TRBJ1-1; D is perhaps TRBD1 (5 bases). The CDR3 is 16 amino acids. Germline V lookup: CDR1 SSHAT, CDR2 FNYEAQ (reference sequence). This chain's CDR3 is CASSLDRGGSYTEAFF. The CDR3 DNA follows: TGTGCTAGCAGCTTGGATCGGGGGGGATCCTACACTGAAGCTTTCTTT.

This chain connects TRBV25-1 to TRBJ1-2, with TRBD1 as a possible D gene (6 bases). Per germline, CDR1 MGHDK and CDR2 SYGVNS. The CDR3 runs to 16 residues. Trimming took 2 bases from V and 5 from J, leaving 18 bases between them. The CDR3 DNA reads as TGTGCCAGCAGTGAACCTGGGGCCAGGGGACCATATGGCTACACCTTC. Its translation is CASSEPGARGPYGYTF.

Concerning this clone itself: Mismatch with germline at one junction end may stem from a read error. This chain joins TRBV6-6 and TRBJ1-4; 8 positions match TRBD1. This CDR3 region has 14 residues. CDR1 MNHNY and CDR2 SVGAGI come from the germline V gene (reference sequence). The CDR3 region has the DNA TGTGCCAGCAGGTGGACAGGGAGTAATGACAAACTGTTTTTT. It encodes CASRWTGSNDKLFF.

The table lists this clone with a few counts. The rearrangement links TRBV2 to TRBJ2-7, with D perhaps TRBD1 (6 bases). The CDR3 runs 14 residues. The ends were cut back, 3 bases at V and 2 bases at J, with 11 bases in the middle. Germline V gene lookup returns CDR1 SNHLY and CDR2 FYNNEI. The DNA of the CDR3 is TGTGCCAGCAGTGACCAGGGGAACGCCTACGAGCAGTACTTC. This gives the protein CASSDQGNAYEQYF.

The chain employs TRBV3-1 (or the pseudogene TRBV3-2) and TRBJ2-2; TRBD1 matches at 8 bases. J gave up 4 bases and V 1 base, and 8 bases lay outside the gene matches. In germline, CDR1 is LGHDT, CDR2 YNNKEL (reference sequence). There are 17 residues in the CDR3. CDR3 DNA sequence: TGTGCCAGCAGCCAAGTGCCCCAGGGGGCCGGCACCGGGGAGCTGTTTTTT. It is translated as CASSQVPQGAGTGELFF.

V is TRBV5-1 and J is TRBJ1-3; D call uncertain. CDR3 length: 15 residues. Germline CDR1 reads SGHRS; CDR2 reads YFSETQ. V lost 0 bases, J lost 4 bases, and 11 bases lay in between. CDR3 protein: CASSLESGSGNTIYF. As DNA, the CDR3 is TGCGCCAGCAGCTTGGAGAGCGGATCCGGAAACACCATATATTTT.

The V and J genes are TRBV6-6 and TRBJ1-2; tentative D call: TRBD1 (6 bases). The germline V gene has CDR1 MNHNY and CDR2 SVGAGI (reference sequence). Deletions cut 7 bases from V and 3 bases from J, with 12 bases between. The CDR3 is 13 residues long. CDR3 sequence: CASIAGADYGYTF. The CDR3 DNA follows: TGTGCCAGCATCGCGGGGGCGGACTATGGCTACACCTTC.

The chain has TRBV2 and TRBJ1-3; D not certain. Between the trimmed V and J ends, which lost 8 bases and 9 bases, there was a span of 14 bases. The CDR3 has 12 residues. Germline-derived CDR1 and CDR2 are SNHLY and FYNNEI. CDR3 bases: TGTGCCAGCGAGGCCGACCATGGCACCATATATTTT. Translated: CASEADHGTIYF.

The CDR3 sequence: CAREDLHGDNYGYTF. DNA for the CDR3: TGTGCCAGGGAGGACCTTCATGGGGATAACTATGGCTACACCTTC. The chain uses TRBV5-8 and TRBJ1-2, with unresolved D. Germline-derived CDR1 and CDR2 are SGHTS and YDEGEE. CDR3 length equals 15 residues. V dropped 8 bases and J dropped 1 base, with 18 bases sitting between them.

The rearrangement uses TRBV6-5 and TRBJ2-1; D possibly corresponds to TRBD1 (5 bases). CDR1 and CDR2 from the germline V gene are MNHEY and SVGAGI. This CDR3 has 14 residues. Trimming took 4 bases from V and 9 from J, leaving 16 bases between them. The DNA for the CDR3 is TGTGCCAGCAGTTCGGGCCGACTGCAGGGTGAGCAGTTCTTC. Encoded protein: CASSSGRLQGEQFF.

CDR3: CASSPYRDQPQHF. For the CDR3, the DNA is TGTGCCAGCTCACCGTACAGGGATCAGCCCCAGCATTTT. The chain is built from TRBV18 and TRBJ1-5; tentatively, D is TRBD1 (6 bases). The germline V and J ends were trimmed by 3 bases and 5 bases, with 8 bases remaining between them. The V gene's germline CDR1 is KGHSH and CDR2 LQKENI. CDR3 length equals 13 residues.

This chain uses TRBV4-2 with TRBJ1-5; D remains unclear. V gave up 0 bases and J gave up 5 bases, with 14 bases separating them. The germline CDR1 and CDR2 sequences are LGHNA and YNFKEQ. The CDR3 spans 16 residues. The DNA for the CDR3 is TGTGCCAGCAGCCAAGATCGAGGGCTCCGAGATCAGCCCCAGCATTTT. It is translated as CASSQDRGLRDQPQHF.

This clone has a single count. The V gene is TRBV5-6, the J gene TRBJ1-1, with 8 bases that match TRBD1. The CDR3 spans 14 residues. Germline-derived CDR1 and CDR2 are SGHDT and YYEEEE. The V gene end was trimmed by 0 bases and the J gene end by 4 bases; junction bases not matched to a gene: 2. The CDR3 nucleotides are TGTGCCAGCAGCTTGGGCAGGGGGCTCACTGAAGCTTTCTTT. This encodes CASSLGRGLTEAFF.

The V call is TRBV27, the J call TRBJ1-5; D may be TRBD1 (5 bases). The V gene lost 0 bases and the J gene lost 6 bases, with 15 bases spanning the gap. The CDR3 is 16 amino acids. Germline V gene sequence: CDR1 MNHEY, CDR2 SMNVEV (reference sequence). DNA for the CDR3: TGTGCCAGCAGTTTATCGGCCTGGGGGGGGTTTCAGCCCCAGCATTTT. Residues: CASSLSAWGGFQPQHF.